The 18 T cell receptor beta chains below were found in one sample sequenced in a study of T-cell memory formation after mild COVID-19. TCRdb recomputed calls from the 5' RACE reads with MiXCR, one row per CDR3 protein. The table lists 560,000 or so distinct CDR3 sequences, 15% to 20% of them singletons. The material sequenced was PBMCs or a T cell subset sorted from them (not recorded which). The source of these receptors is an adult woman who had mild COVID-19 (a few samples of this study predate the infection). Cell type and time point are not known.

The chain uses TRBV7-3 and TRBJ2-1, with TRBD2 matching 12 bases. Unmatched junction bases numbered 16, after V lost 1 base and J lost 6 bases. The CDR3 has 20 residues. The V gene's germline CDR1 is SGHTA and CDR2 FQGTGA. CDR3 sequence reads: CASSLMRLAGGPYEANEQFF. CDR3 nucleotides: TGTGCCAGCAGCTTAATGAGGCTAGCGGGAGGGCCCTACGAAGCCAATGAGCAGTTCTTC.

V usage is TRBV6-2 or TRBV6-3 and J usage is TRBJ2-1, with D hard to call. V lost 6 bases, J lost 6 bases, and 18 bases lay in between. Germline-derived CDR1 and CDR2 are MNHEY and SVGEGT. The CDR3 is made up of 15 amino acids. This chain's CDR3 is CASRPASGLGNEQFF. The CDR3 DNA follows: TGTGCCAGCAGGCCCGCCTCCGGCCTGGGCAATGAGCAGTTCTTC.

This clonotype was seen more than once but under ten times. The DNA for the CDR3 is TGCGCCAGCAGCCGCAATTTGGTAGGACAGCCCCAGCATTTT. It is translated as CASSRNLVGQPQHF. This sequence joins TRBV4-1 and TRBJ1-5; D unclear. Germline V gene lookup returns CDR1 MGHRA and CDR2 YSYEKL. Between the trimmed V and J ends, which lost 4 bases and 7 bases, there was a span of 14 bases. The CDR3 sequence is 14 residues long.

This clonotype was observed a few times. The chain joins TRBV7-9 to TRBJ2-2; tentative D call: TRBD2 (6 bases). The germline gives CDR1 SEHNR, CDR2 FQNEAQ (reference sequence). V lost 1 base and J 6 bases, leaving 9 bases between the germline ends. The CDR3 consists of 14 residues. The chain's CDR3 is CASSLGTSSGELFF. DNA for the CDR3: TGTGCCAGCAGCTTAGGTACTAGCTCCGGGGAGCTGTTTTTT.

This clonotype has a handful of counts. This chain joins TRBV4-3 and TRBJ2-7; the D is unclear. The CDR3 spans 15 residues. Germline V gene sequence: CDR1 LGHNA, CDR2 YSLEER. V gave up 0 bases and J gave up 3 bases, with 12 bases separating them. The chain's CDR3 is CASSQDLSAHYEQYF. CDR3 nucleotide sequence: TGCGCCAGCAGCCAAGATCTTTCGGCCCACTACGAGCAGTACTTC.

This clonotype was recorded a few times. The V and J genes are TRBV7-2 and TRBJ2-1, with TRBD2 matching over 7 bases. V gave up 7 bases and J gave up 4 bases; unmatched junction bases: 7. Germline assignment: CDR1 SGHTA and CDR2 FQGNSA. This CDR3 comprises 14 residues. DNA for the CDR3: TGTGCCAGCAAAGACGGGGGGTCTTACAATGAGCAGTTCTTC. It yields the protein CASKDGGSYNEQFF. Full variable domain (missing parts from reference TRBV7-2 and TRBJ2-1): GAGVSQSPSNKVTEKGKDVELRCDPISGHTALYWYRQSLGQGLEFLIYFQGNSAPDKSGLPSDRFSAERTGGSVSTLTIQRTQQEDSAVYLCASKDGGSYNEQFFGPGTRLTVL.

The CDR3 loop is CSARSWASGDITQETQYF. The CDR3 DNA reads as TGCAGTGCTAGATCTTGGGCTAGCGGAGACATAACCCAAGAGACCCAGTACTTC. The rearrangement uses TRBV20-1 and TRBJ2-5, with 7 positions matching TRBD2. The CDR3 sequence is 18 residues long. J lost 1 base, V lost 2 bases, and 16 bases had no gene match. From germline, CDR1 is DFQATT and CDR2 SNEGSKA (reference sequence).

Only a few counts were recorded for this clonotype. J is TRBJ2-3 and V is TRBV7-9; a possible D gene is TRBD1 (6 bases). The CDR3 is 16 residues long. CDR1 and CDR2 from the germline V gene are SEHNR and FQNEAQ (reference sequence). V was trimmed by 5 bases and J by 2 bases, leaving 17 bases between them. The CDR3 is CASSPKFRGPTDTQYF. The CDR3 DNA follows: TGTGCCAGCAGCCCCAAGTTCAGGGGACCCACAGATACGCAGTATTTT.

This clonotype was counted a few times. The genes are TRBV7-3 and TRBJ2-5, with 7 positions matching TRBD2. CDR3 length: 18 residues. V shed 4 bases and J 1 base; nucleotides not matched to a gene: 15. From germline, CDR1 is SGHTA and CDR2 FQGTGA. The CDR3 bases are TGTGCCAGCAGCTGGGAGGGGCTAGCGGACCAATTCCAAGAGACCCAGTACTTC. Its translation is CASSWEGLADQFQETQYF.

This clonotype was seen more than once but under ten times. The chain employs TRBV7-2 and TRBJ2-5, with 10 bases lining up with TRBD1. CDR3 length: 15 amino acids. Germline loops: CDR1 SGHTA, CDR2 FQGNSA. J gave up 3 bases and V 6 bases, and 7 bases lay outside the gene matches. The CDR3 reads CASRRQGAGEETQYF. CDR3 DNA sequence: TGTGCCAGCAGAAGACAGGGGGCCGGAGAAGAGACCCAGTACTTC.

This clonotype was seen a handful of times. The J gene is TRBJ2-7, the V gene TRBV11-3, with D unclear. The germline V gene encodes CDR1 SGHNT and CDR2 YENEEA. The CDR3 runs 13 residues. The V end was cut by 0 bases, the J end by 2 bases, with 5 bases between. This CDR3 is CASSLDQPYEQYF. The CDR3 DNA is TGTGCCAGCAGCTTAGACCAGCCCTACGAGCAGTACTTC.

This clonotype was counted between two and nine times. The chain employs TRBV24-1 and TRBJ2-7, with 9 bases aligning to TRBD1. The CDR3 has 15 residues. V was pared by 2 bases and J by 4 bases, with 5 bases of the junction left unmatched. The germline V gene has CDR1 KGHDR and CDR2 SFDVKD. The CDR3 bases are TGTGCCACCAGTGATTCCGGGACAGGGAGGTACGAGCAGTACTTC. This sequence encodes CATSDSGTGRYEQYF.

This clonotype was found once. Mismatch with germline at one junction end may stem from a read error. The chain employs TRBV27 and TRBJ2-7; no definite D call. Germline CDR1 reads MNHEY; CDR2 reads SMNVEV (reference sequence). The CDR3 sequence is 15 residues long. CDR3 residues: CATSSITRTGYEQYF. The CDR3 nucleotides are TGTGCCACCAGTTCCATCACCAGGACCGGGTACGAGCAGTACTTC.

The rearrangement joins TRBV6-2 or TRBV6-3 to TRBJ2-1, with 11 bases that match TRBD2. CDR3 length: 18 residues. Germline CDR1 and CDR2: MNHEY and SVGEGT. V shed 5 bases and J 0 bases; nucleotides not matched to a gene: 9. This CDR3 is CASSPPPTSGGSYNEQFF. CDR3 DNA: TGTGCCAGCAGTCCTCCCCCTACTAGCGGGGGCTCCTACAATGAGCAGTTCTTC.

Only a few counts were recorded for this clonotype. The chain joins TRBV23-1 to TRBJ2-3; a possible D gene is TRBD1 (6 bases). TRBV23-1 is given ORF status, its function remaining uncertain. The V end was cut by 3 bases, the J end by 0 bases, with 10 bases between. This CDR3 is built from 15 residues. Written as DNA, the CDR3 is TGCGCCAGCAGTCAGTGGGACAAGAGCACAGATACGCAGTATTTT. Its translation is CASSQWDKSTDTQYF.

This clonotype was counted ten times or more. This rearrangement joins TRBV11-2 to TRBJ2-3; D is uncertain. There are 12 residues in the CDR3. V was clipped by 3 bases and J by 2 bases, with 3 bases between them. The germline gives CDR1 SGHAT, CDR2 FQNNGV. Written as DNA, the CDR3 is TGTGCCAGCAGCTTGATCACAGATACGCAGTATTTT. Its translation is CASSLITDTQYF.

The genes are TRBV7-9 and TRBJ2-1; 9 bases fit TRBD2. Germline V gene lookup returns CDR1 SEHNR and CDR2 FQNEAQ (reference sequence). Trimming at V came to 0 bases and at J to 6 bases, leaving 3 bases not matched to a gene. CDR3 length equals 15 residues. The CDR3 DNA reads TGTGCCAGCAGCTTAGCTCTAGCGGGGCTCAATGAGCAGTTCTTC. This sequence encodes CASSLALAGLNEQFF.

Only a few counts were recorded for this clonotype. The chain combines TRBV15 with TRBJ2-7, with D hard to call. V lost 2 bases to trimming and J lost 6 bases, with 14 bases between them. This CDR3 spans 14 amino acids. Germline values: CDR1 LNHNV, CDR2 YYDKDF (reference sequence). Here the CDR3 reads CATSRLTDGAEQYF. The CDR3, as DNA: TGTGCCACCAGCAGATTAACGGACGGCGCCGAGCAGTACTTC.